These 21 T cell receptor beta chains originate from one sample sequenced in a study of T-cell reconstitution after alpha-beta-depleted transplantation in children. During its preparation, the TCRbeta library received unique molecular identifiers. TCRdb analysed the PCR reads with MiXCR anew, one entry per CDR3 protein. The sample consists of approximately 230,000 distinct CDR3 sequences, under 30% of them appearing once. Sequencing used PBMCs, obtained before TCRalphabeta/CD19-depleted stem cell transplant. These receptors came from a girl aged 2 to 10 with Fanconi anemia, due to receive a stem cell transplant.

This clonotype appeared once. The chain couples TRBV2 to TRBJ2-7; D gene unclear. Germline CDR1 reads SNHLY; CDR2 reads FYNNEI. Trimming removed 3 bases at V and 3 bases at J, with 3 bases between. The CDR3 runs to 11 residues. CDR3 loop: CASSEVYEQYF. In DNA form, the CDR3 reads TGTGCCAGCAGTGAGGTCTACGAGCAGTACTTC.

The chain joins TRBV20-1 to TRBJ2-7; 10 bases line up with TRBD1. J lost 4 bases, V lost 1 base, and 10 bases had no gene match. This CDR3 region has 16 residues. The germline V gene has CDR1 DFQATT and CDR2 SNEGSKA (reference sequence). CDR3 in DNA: TGCAGTGCTAGAGTTGGCGCGGGGACAGGGGCTTACGAGCAGTACTTC. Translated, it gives CSARVGAGTGAYEQYF.

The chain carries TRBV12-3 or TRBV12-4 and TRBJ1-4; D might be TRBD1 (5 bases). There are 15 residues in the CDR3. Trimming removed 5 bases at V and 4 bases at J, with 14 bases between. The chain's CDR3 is CASSPPLGGNEKLFF. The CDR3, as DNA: TGTGCCAGCAGTCCCCCTTTGGGGGGTAATGAAAAACTGTTTTTT.

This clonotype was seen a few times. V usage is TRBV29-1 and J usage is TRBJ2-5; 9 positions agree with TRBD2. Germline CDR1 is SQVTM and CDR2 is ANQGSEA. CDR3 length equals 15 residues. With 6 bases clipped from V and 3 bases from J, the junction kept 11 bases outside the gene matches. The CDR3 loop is CSVDGPRLAEETQYF. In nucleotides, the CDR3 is TGCAGCGTCGATGGCCCGAGACTAGCGGAAGAGACCCAGTACTTC.

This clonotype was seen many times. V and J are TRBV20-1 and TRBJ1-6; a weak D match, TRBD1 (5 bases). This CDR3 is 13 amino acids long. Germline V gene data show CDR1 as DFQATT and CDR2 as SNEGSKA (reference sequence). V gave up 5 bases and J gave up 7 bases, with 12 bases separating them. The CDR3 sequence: CSAWGGRNSPLHF. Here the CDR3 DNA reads TGCAGTGCTTGGGGGGGAAGAAATTCACCCCTCCACTTT.

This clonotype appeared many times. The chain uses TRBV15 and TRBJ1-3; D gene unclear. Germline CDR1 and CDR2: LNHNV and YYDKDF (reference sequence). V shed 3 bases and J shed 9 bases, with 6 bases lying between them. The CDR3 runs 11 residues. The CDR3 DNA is TGTGCCACCAGCAGCGTGGGCACCATATATTTT. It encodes CATSSVGTIYF.

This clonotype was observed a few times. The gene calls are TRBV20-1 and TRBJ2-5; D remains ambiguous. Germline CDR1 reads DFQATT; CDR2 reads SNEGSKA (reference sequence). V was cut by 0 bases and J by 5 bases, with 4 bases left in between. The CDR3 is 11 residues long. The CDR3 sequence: CSARDVETQYF. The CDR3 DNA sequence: TGCAGTGCTAGAGATGTGGAGACCCAGTACTTC.

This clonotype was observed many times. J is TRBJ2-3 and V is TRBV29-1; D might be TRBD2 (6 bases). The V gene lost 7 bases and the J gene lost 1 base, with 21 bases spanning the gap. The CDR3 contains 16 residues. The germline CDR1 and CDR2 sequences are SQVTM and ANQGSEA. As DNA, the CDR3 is TGCAGCGATGCCGTCTCCGGGAGCCGCGGCACAGATACGCAGTATTTT. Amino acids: CSDAVSGSRGTDTQYF.

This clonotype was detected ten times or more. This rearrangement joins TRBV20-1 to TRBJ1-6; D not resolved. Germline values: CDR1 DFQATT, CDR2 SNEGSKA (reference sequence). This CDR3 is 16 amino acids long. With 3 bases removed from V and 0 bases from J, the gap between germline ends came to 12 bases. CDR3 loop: CSARDLQSSYNSPLHF. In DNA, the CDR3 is TGCAGTGCTAGGGACCTCCAAAGCTCCTATAATTCACCCCTCCACTTT.

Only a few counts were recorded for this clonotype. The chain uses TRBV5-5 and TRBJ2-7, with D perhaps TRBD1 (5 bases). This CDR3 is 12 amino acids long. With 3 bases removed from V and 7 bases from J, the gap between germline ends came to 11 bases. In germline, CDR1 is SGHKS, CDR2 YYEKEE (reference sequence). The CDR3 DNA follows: TGTGCCAGCAGCTGGGGCCCTGAAGAGCAGTACTTC. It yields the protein CASSWGPEEQYF.

CDR3 in DNA: TGTGCCAGCAGCGCACAGGGACTAGCGGGAGTCCCCTACGAGCAGTACTTC. This sequence encodes CASSAQGLAGVPYEQYF. The chain carries TRBV7-2 and TRBJ2-7; TRBD2 matches 14 bases. Germline CDR1 is SGHTA and CDR2 is FQGNSA. CDR3 length: 17 amino acids. Trimming at V came to 5 bases and at J to 2 bases, leaving 8 bases not matched to a gene.

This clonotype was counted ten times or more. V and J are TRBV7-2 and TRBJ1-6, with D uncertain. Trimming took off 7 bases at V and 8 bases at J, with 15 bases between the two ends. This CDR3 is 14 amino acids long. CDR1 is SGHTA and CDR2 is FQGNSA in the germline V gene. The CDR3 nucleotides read TGTGCCAGCAACAGAGGGAACGGGGATTCACCCCTCCACTTT. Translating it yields CASNRGNGDSPLHF.

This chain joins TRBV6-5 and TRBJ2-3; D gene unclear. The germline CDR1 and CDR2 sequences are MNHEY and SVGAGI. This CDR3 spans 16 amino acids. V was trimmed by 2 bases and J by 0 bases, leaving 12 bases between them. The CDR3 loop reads CASSYDELYSTDTQYF. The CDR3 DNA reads TGTGCCAGCAGTTACGATGAGTTATACAGCACAGATACGCAGTATTTT.

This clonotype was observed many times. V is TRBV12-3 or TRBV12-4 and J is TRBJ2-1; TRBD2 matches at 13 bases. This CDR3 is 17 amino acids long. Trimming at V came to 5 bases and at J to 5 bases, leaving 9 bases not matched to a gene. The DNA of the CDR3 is TGTGCCAGCAGTCCCCGGACTAGCGGGAGATCCCACAATGAGCAGTTCTTC. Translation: CASSPRTSGRSHNEQFF.

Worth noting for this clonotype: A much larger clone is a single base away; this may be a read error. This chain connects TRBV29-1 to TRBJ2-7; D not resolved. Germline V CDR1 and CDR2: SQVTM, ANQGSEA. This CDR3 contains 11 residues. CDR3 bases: TGCAGCGTTGAACATTCCTGCGAGCAGTACTTC. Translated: CSVEHSCEQYF.

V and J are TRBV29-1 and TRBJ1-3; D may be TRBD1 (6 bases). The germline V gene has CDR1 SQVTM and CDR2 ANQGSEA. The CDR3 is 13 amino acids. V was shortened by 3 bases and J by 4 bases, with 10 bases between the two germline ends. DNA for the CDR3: TGCAGCGTTGACTCGGGGGGCGGAAACACCATATATTTT. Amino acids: CSVDSGGGNTIYF. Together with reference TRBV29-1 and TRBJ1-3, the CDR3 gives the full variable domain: SAVISQKPSRDICQRGTSLTIQCQVDSQVTMMFWYRQQPGQSLTLIATANQGSEATYESGFVIDKFPISRPNLTFSTLTVSNMSPEDSSIYLCSVDSGGGNTIYFGEGSWLTVV.

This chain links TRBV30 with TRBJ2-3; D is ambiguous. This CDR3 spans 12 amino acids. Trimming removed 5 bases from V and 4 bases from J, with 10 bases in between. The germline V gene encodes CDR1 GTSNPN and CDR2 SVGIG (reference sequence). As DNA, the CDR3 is TGTGCCTGGGCCCTAAAGGCAGATACGCAGTATTTT. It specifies CAWALKADTQYF.

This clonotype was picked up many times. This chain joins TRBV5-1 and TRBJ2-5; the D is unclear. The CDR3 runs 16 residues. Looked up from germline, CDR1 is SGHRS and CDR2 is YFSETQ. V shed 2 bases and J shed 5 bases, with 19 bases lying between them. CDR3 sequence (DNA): TGCGCCAGCAGCTTAAATGGTTGGATGGATGAGGAGACCCAGTACTTC. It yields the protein CASSLNGWMDEETQYF. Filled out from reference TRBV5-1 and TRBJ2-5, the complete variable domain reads KAGVTQTPRYLIKTRGQQVTLSCSPISGHRSVSWYQQTPGQGLQFLFEYFSETQRNKGNFPGRFSGRQFSNSRSEMNVSTLELGDSALYLCASSLNGWMDEETQYFGPGTRLLVL.

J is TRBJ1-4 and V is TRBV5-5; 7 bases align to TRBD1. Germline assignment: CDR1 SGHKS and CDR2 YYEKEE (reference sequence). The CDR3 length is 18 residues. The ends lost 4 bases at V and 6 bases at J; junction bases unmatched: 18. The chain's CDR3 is CASSRRQGAGGKYEKLFF. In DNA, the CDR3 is TGTGCCAGCAGCCGAAGACAGGGCGCAGGGGGAAAGTATGAAAAACTGTTTTTT.

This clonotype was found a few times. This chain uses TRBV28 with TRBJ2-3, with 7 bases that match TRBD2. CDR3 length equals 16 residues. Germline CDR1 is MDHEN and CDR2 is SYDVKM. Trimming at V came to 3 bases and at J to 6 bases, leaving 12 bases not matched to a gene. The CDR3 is CASSFPSGRPWDTQYF. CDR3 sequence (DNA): TGTGCCAGCAGTTTCCCTAGCGGTAGACCATGGGATACGCAGTATTTT.

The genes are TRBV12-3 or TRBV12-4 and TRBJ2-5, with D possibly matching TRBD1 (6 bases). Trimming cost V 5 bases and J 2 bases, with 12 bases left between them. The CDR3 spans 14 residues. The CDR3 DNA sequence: TGTGCCAGCAGTAAAGGACAGTGGCAAGAGACCCAGTACTTC. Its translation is CASSKGQWQETQYF.